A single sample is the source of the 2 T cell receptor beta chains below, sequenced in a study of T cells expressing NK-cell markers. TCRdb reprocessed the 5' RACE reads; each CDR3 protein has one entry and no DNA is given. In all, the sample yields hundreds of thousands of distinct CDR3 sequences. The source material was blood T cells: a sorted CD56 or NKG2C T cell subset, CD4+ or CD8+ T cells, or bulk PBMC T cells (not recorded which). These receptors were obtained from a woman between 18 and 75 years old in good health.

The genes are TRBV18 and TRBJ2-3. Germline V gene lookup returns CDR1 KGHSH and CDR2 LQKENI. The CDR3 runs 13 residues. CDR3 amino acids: CASSPADTDTQYF.

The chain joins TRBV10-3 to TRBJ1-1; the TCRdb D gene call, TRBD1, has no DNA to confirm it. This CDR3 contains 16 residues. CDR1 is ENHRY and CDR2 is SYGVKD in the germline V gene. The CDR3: CAISEALGGWYTEAFF.